This T cell receptor (beta chain) was obtained from a study of T cell responses to AZD1222 COVID-19 vaccine. This CDR3 has 14 residues. Trimming stripped 3 bases from V and 0 bases from J, with 9 bases between. The germline gives CDR1 SNHLY, CDR2 FYNNEI. Using immunoSEQ multiplex PCR, the repertoire was profiled, and TCRdb retains in-frame clones only, with some absent. The sample records under 170,000 clones, more than 90% being singletons. Concerning this clone: What it recognizes is unknown.

Study-wide results and caveats: Baseline seropositives among AZD1222 recipients totaled only six. Most donors were white British and more were female, and clonal diversity was possibly underestimated. Spike as a whole was targeted by vaccine-associated CD4 TCRs, dominant at 160-218 and 743-854.

The input for sequencing was peripheral blood, taken 28 days after the second AZD1222 dose. The sequence was collected from an adult who received the AZD1222 COVID-19 vaccine. The rearrangement joins TRBV2 to TRBJ2-7, with D tentatively TRBD1 (6 bases). The CDR3 spells CASSEDSTSYEQYF. CDR3 bases: TGTGCCAGCAGTGAGGACAGTACCTCCTACGAGCAGTACTTC. Based on the CDR3 plus reference TRBV2 and TRBJ2-7, the full variable domain is EPEVTQTPSHQVTQMGQEVILRCVPISNHLYFYWYRQILGQKVEFLVSFYNNEISEKSEIFDDQFSVERPDGSNFTLKIRSTKLEDSAMYFCASSEDSTSYEQYFGPGTRLTVT.